This TCR beta chain came from a study of shared clonotypes between healthy human individuals. Whole-study context: There were three CD4 naive, three CD4 memory, two CD8 naive and one CD8 memory plates per donor.

Deep was the level at which the assay was run. Some clones are missing from TCRdb's copy, which holds only in-frame ones; the method was immunoSEQ multiplex PCR. This sample has over a million clones, with roughly 97% found just once. Concerning this clone: Antigen: not known. Other DNA sequences in the sample encode the same CDR3.

Naive CD45RA+ and memory CD45RA-negative subsets were split from CD4+ cells. The length of the CDR3 is 13 residues. Germline CDR1 is MDHEN and CDR2 is SYDVKM. With 1 base removed from V and 4 bases from J, the gap between germline ends came to 8 bases. Study results and caveats: Exclusively blood specimens were collected; tissue repertoires likely differ.

Sample: naive CD4+ T cells sorted from blood. Subset in this sample: CD45RA+ positively selected. The rearrangement uses TRBV28 and TRBJ2-7, with D possibly TRBD1 on 5 matching bases. This sequence originates from a man younger than 45 in good health. The CDR3 DNA reads TGTGCCAGCAGTTTATATAGGGGTTACGAGCAGTACTTC. This codes for CASSLYRGYEQYF.